A single sample gave rise to the 7 T cell receptor beta chains below, sequenced in a study of brain T cells in children with intractable seizures. Time point: blood from clinic visit 5 months post-surgery; TSC patient then seizure free. Clones were read by immunoSEQ multiplex PCR, and TCRdb kept only the in-frame ones, dropping some. The sample holds under 400,000 clones; 85% to 95% are singletons and the top ten take roughly 6%. The sequencing used peripheral blood, collected 4 to 6 months after surgery. These receptors all stem from a boy less than two years old with tuberous sclerosis and intractable seizures.

The V gene is TRBV5-1, the J gene TRBJ1-1, with TRBD1 as a possible D gene (6 bases). Germline V gives CDR1 SGHRS, CDR2 YFSETQ. Trimming removed 0 bases at V and 2 bases at J, with 8 bases between. CDR3 size: 14 residues. CDR3 region: CASSLEGVNTEAFF. CDR3 DNA: TGCGCCAGCAGCTTGGAGGGGGTTAACACTGAAGCTTTCTTT.

This clone was seen more than once but under ten times. V and J are TRBV2 and TRBJ1-2, with TRBD1 matching over 10 bases. The CDR3 is made up of 14 amino acids. Germline V CDR1 and CDR2: SNHLY, FYNNEI. Trimming at V came to 6 bases and at J to 8 bases, leaving 9 bases not matched to a gene. The CDR3 DNA is TGTGCCAGCAGGCCCGGAGACAGGGGGCAGGGCTACACCTTC. Encoded protein: CASRPGDRGQGYTF.

This clone was detected only once. The chain links TRBV21-1 to TRBJ2-7; no check of the table's D call, TRBD1, against the DNA was made. TRBV21-1 is deemed a pseudogene. The CDR3 covers 15 residues. This CDR3 reads CASSKEQGGSYEQYF. The CDR3 DNA follows: TGTGCCAGCAGCAAAGAGCAGGGGGGCTCCTACGAGCAGTACTTC.

CDR3 amino acids: CASRPSGAGPGLEQYF. CDR3 coding DNA: TGTGCCAGCCGACCTTCAGGAGCGGGGCCGGGGCTCGAGCAGTACTTC. The chain combines TRBV11-2 with TRBJ2-7; 7 positions match TRBD2. V dropped 8 bases and J dropped 6; count of bases not matched to a gene: 19. The CDR3 is 16 amino acids. Germline CDR1 reads SGHAT; CDR2 reads FQNNGV.

The chain joins TRBV3-1 (or the pseudogene TRBV3-2) to TRBJ1-6; 8 bases match TRBD1. Germline-derived CDR1 and CDR2 are LGHDT and YNNKEL (reference sequence). Trimming at V came to 3 bases and at J to 14 bases, leaving 6 bases not matched to a gene. The CDR3 extends over 13 amino acids. The CDR3 sequence is CASSQRPQGALHF. In DNA form, the CDR3 reads TGTGCCAGCAGCCAGCGTCCACAGGGGGCCCTCCACTTT.

CDR3 sequence reads: CASSSGTGSSDTQYF. The CDR3, as DNA: TGTGCCAGCAGTTCCGGGACAGGGAGCTCGGATACGCAGTATTTT. This rearrangement joins TRBV6-5 to TRBJ2-3; 9 bases agree with TRBD1. CDR1 and CDR2 (germline): MNHEY, SVGAGI. Trimming took 4 bases from V and 6 from J; bases not matched to a gene: 8. This CDR3 comprises 15 residues.

V usage is TRBV13 and J usage is TRBJ1-6; 8 bases fit TRBD1. The CDR3 runs 15 residues. After removal of 6 bases from V and 10 bases from J, the junction contained 11 bases not matched to a gene. Per the germline V gene, CDR1 is PRHDT and CDR2 is FYEKMQ (reference sequence). The CDR3 region is CASSSGQAGWSPLHF. The CDR3, as DNA: TGTGCCAGCAGTTCGGGACAGGCTGGCTGGTCACCCCTCCACTTT.